One and the same sample provided the 24 T cell receptor beta chains below, sequenced in a study of siplizumab effects on memory and regulatory T cells. The protocol was immunoSEQ multiplex PCR, while the TCRdb copy is restricted to in-frame clones and leaves out a portion. The sample holds some 110,000 clones, roughly 94% seen once. The specimen was non-Treg CD4+ T cells sorted from blood. The receptors were sampled from a human donor in good health.

V gene TRBV7-2 combines with J gene TRBJ1-4; 8 bases agree with TRBD1. This CDR3 has 15 amino acids. J was trimmed by 3 bases and V by 4 bases; bases with no gene match: 4. CDR1 and CDR2 (germline): SGHTA, FQGNSA. CDR3 amino acids: CASSSRGPANEKLFF. The CDR3 DNA follows: TGTGCCAGCAGCTCCAGGGGGCCGGCTAATGAAAAACTGTTTTTT.

This clone has just one count. This chain joins TRBV6-6 and TRBJ2-7, with a weak D call TRBD2 (5 bases). Germline V lookup: CDR1 MNHNY, CDR2 SVGAGI (reference sequence). The CDR3 extends over 15 amino acids. Trimming removed 6 bases from V and 6 bases from J, with 21 bases in between. The CDR3 nucleotides are TGTGCCAGCAGCCCCCCCGGGATCATAGGCCTCGAGCAGTACTTC. Translated, it gives CASSPPGIIGLEQYF.

CDR3: CASSFDRLDQPQHF. The CDR3 DNA sequence: TGTGCCAGCAGCTTTGACAGGTTGGATCAGCCCCAGCATTTT. This chain joins TRBV5-5 and TRBJ1-5, with a tentative D call TRBD1 (6 bases). CDR3 length equals 14 residues. Trimming removed 2 bases from V and 5 bases from J, with 11 bases in between. Germline V lookup: CDR1 SGHKS, CDR2 YYEKEE (reference sequence).

The gene calls are TRBV6-1 and TRBJ2-7, with 14 bases aligning to TRBD2. The CDR3 is 15 residues long. Trimming cost V 6 bases and J 3 bases; bases outside gene matches: 4. CDR1 and CDR2 (germline): MNHNS, SASEGT. The CDR3 DNA sequence: TGTGCCAGCAGGGGGGGGACTAGCGGGAGCTACGAGCAGTACTTC. Translating it yields CASRGGTSGSYEQYF.

The chain uses TRBV5-5 and TRBJ1-5; D gene ambiguous. With 1 base removed from V and 2 bases from J, the gap between germline ends came to 7 bases. This CDR3 region has 14 residues. Germline CDR1 is SGHKS and CDR2 is YYEKEE (reference sequence). The CDR3 protein is CASSLSPGNQPQHF. The CDR3 DNA follows: TGTGCCAGCAGCTTGAGTCCAGGCAATCAGCCCCAGCATTTT.

The CDR3 nucleotides read TGTGCCAGCAGCATCGGGGATGGCTACACCTTC. Its translation: CASSIGDGYTF. The rearrangement links TRBV5-6 to TRBJ1-2, with D uncertain. The germline V gene has CDR1 SGHDT and CDR2 YYEEEE. V was clipped by 4 bases and J by 6 bases, with 7 bases between them. The CDR3 has 11 residues.

This chain joins TRBV9 and TRBJ1-5; 8 bases agree with TRBD1. The trim removed 0 bases at V and 4 bases at J, leaving 0 bases unmatched. The CDR3 covers 14 residues. The germline CDR1 and CDR2 sequences are SGDLS and YYNGEE. The CDR3: CASSVGQGNQPQHF. The CDR3 DNA follows: TGTGCCAGCAGCGTAGGACAGGGGAATCAGCCCCAGCATTTT.

V usage is TRBV6-6 and J usage is TRBJ2-3; D gene uncertain. Germline lookup yields CDR1 MNHNY and CDR2 SVGAGI (reference sequence). CDR3 size: 14 residues. The V gene lost 0 bases and the J gene lost 2 bases, with 6 bases spanning the gap. In nucleotides, the CDR3 is TGTGCCAGCAGTTACTCAGCCCCCACAGATACGCAGTATTTT. Amino acid sequence: CASSYSAPTDTQYF.

The table lists this clone with a count of one. The chain combines TRBV10-3 with TRBJ1-1, with 7 bases matching TRBD1. Germline values: CDR1 ENHRY, CDR2 SYGVKD. CDR3 length equals 14 residues. The J segment lost 0 bases and the V segment lost 6 bases, leaving 4 bases of the junction unmatched. For the CDR3, the DNA is TGTGCCATCAGCCCGGGACAGATGAACACTGAAGCTTTCTTT. It translates to CAISPGQMNTEAFF.

This sequence joins TRBV6-5 and TRBJ2-5; the match to TRBD2 covers 9 bases. Trimming cost V 6 bases and J 3 bases; bases outside gene matches: 5. The CDR3 is 14 amino acids. CDR1 is MNHEY and CDR2 is SVGAGI in the germline V gene. CDR3 sequence: CASRASGIEETQYF. The CDR3 DNA sequence: TGTGCCAGCAGGGCTAGCGGGATCGAAGAGACCCAGTACTTC.

This chain links TRBV15 with TRBJ1-2; 8 nucleotides agree with TRBD1. The germline V gene has CDR1 LNHNV and CDR2 YYDKDF (reference sequence). The CDR3 sequence is 16 residues long. V lost 0 bases and J lost 2; bases outside the gene matches: 5. This chain's CDR3 is CATSREYGQGNYGYTF. The DNA of the CDR3 is TGTGCCACCAGCAGAGAATACGGACAGGGCAACTATGGCTACACCTTC.

As concerns this clone: At one end, the junction sequence differs from germline, possibly due to a read error. The chain joins TRBV7-6 to TRBJ2-1; TRBD1 aligns across 8 bases. The CDR3 is made up of 12 amino acids. Germline-derived CDR1 and CDR2 are SGHVS and FNYEAQ. The CDR3 protein is CASSPGTGHKVF. DNA for the CDR3: TGTGCCAGCAGCCCAGGGACAGGTCACAAGGTCTTC.

The CDR3 reads CASQFLVELFF. CDR3 in DNA: TGTGCAAGTCAGTTCCTTGTCGAGCTGTTTTTT. The V and J genes are TRBV12-2 and TRBJ2-2. TRBV12-2 is marked as a pseudogene. The CDR3 length is 11 residues.

The chain employs TRBV19 and TRBJ2-7, with 8 bases that match TRBD1. J gave up 2 bases and V 5 bases, and 5 bases lay outside the gene matches. Germline V gene data show CDR1 as LNHDA and CDR2 as SQIVND (reference sequence). The CDR3 sequence is 14 residues long. CDR3 in amino acids: CASSYPGGAYEQYF. CDR3 nucleotide sequence: TGTGCCAGTAGTTATCCAGGGGGCGCCTACGAGCAGTACTTC.

The chain joins TRBV15 to TRBJ1-1; D remains ambiguous. Trimming took off 1 base at V and 4 bases at J, with 10 bases between the two ends. From germline, CDR1 is LNHNV and CDR2 YYDKDF (reference sequence). This CDR3 has 14 residues. The CDR3 sequence is CATSRAPDATEAFF. CDR3 nucleotide sequence: TGTGCCACCAGCAGAGCCCCAGACGCCACTGAAGCTTTCTTT.

This clone was counted a few times. The chain joins TRBV29-1 to TRBJ1-4; D unclear. The CDR3 spans 13 residues. Germline-derived CDR1 and CDR2 are SQVTM and ANQGSEA. V shed 6 bases and J shed 0 bases, with 8 bases lying between them. CDR3 in DNA: TGCAGCGTAGGTGTTGCAACTAATGAAAAACTGTTTTTT. Protein sequence: CSVGVATNEKLFF.

The chain combines TRBV4-2 with TRBJ2-5, with D uncertain. V lost 0 bases to trimming and J lost 6 bases, with 14 bases between them. Germline loops: CDR1 LGHNA, CDR2 YNFKEQ. This CDR3 has 15 amino acids. The CDR3 nucleotides read TGTGCCAGCAGCCAAGATCAGGACGGGCGGAAGACCCAGTACTTC. Translating gives CASSQDQDGRKTQYF.

The gene calls are TRBV19 and TRBJ2-3, with TRBD1 identical over 9 bases. V shed 9 bases, J shed 5 bases, and the junction held 6 bases outside the gene matches. This CDR3 contains 13 residues. In germline, CDR1 is LNHDA, CDR2 SQIVND (reference sequence). This chain's CDR3 is CASGTGKVDTQYF. The CDR3 region has the DNA TGTGCCAGCGGGACAGGGAAGGTAGATACGCAGTATTTT.

This chain joins TRBV6-6 and TRBJ2-1; D unclear. This CDR3 comprises 11 residues. The germline V and J ends were trimmed by 6 bases and 4 bases, with 4 bases remaining between them. Germline lookup yields CDR1 MNHNY and CDR2 SVGAGI (reference sequence). The CDR3 loop is CASSPYNEQFF. For the CDR3, the DNA is TGTGCCAGCAGCCCTTACAATGAGCAGTTCTTC.

This chain connects TRBV19 to TRBJ1-2; D is unresolved. Between the trimmed V and J ends, which lost 5 bases and 0 bases, there was a span of 13 bases. The CDR3 runs to 15 residues. Per germline, CDR1 LNHDA and CDR2 SQIVND (reference sequence). The CDR3: CASSSSRLANYGYTF. CDR3 nucleotides: TGTGCCAGTAGTTCGTCCAGATTAGCTAACTATGGCTACACCTTC.

The CDR3 reads CASSRDLGGNTIYF. DNA for the CDR3: TGTGCCAGCAGCCGGGACCTCGGTGGAAACACCATATATTTT. The J gene is TRBJ1-3, the V gene TRBV7-6; D may be TRBD1 (5 bases). Trimming removed 5 bases at V and 3 bases at J, with 11 bases between. The CDR3 has 14 residues. Germline CDR1 reads SGHVS; CDR2 reads FNYEAQ.

Regarding this clone: This sample includes further DNA sequences coding for the same CDR3. The V call is TRBV15, the J call TRBJ2-5; D is undetermined. Germline V gene lookup returns CDR1 LNHNV and CDR2 YYDKDF (reference sequence). V was pared by 0 bases and J by 5 bases, with 10 bases between. The CDR3 runs 14 residues. The CDR3 coding sequence is TGTGCCACCAGCAGAGATATCCGGGCGGAGACCCAGTACTTC. Protein: CATSRDIRAETQYF. The full variable domain, its missing parts supplied by reference TRBV15 and TRBJ2-5, is DAMVIQNPRYQVTQFGKPVTLSCSQTLNHNVMYWYQQKSSQAPKLLFHYYDKDFNNEADTPDNFQSRRPNTSFCFLDIRSPGLGDTAMYLCATSRDIRAETQYFGPGTRLLVL.

The chain carries TRBV11-1 and TRBJ2-1; the D gene is possibly TRBD1 (5 bases). Trimming shortened V by 5 bases and J by 6 bases, and 14 bases separated the two germline ends. Looked up from germline, CDR1 is SGHAT and CDR2 is FQDESV (reference sequence). The CDR3 runs to 14 residues. The DNA of the CDR3 is TGTGCCAGCAGCCTCAGGTCAGGGTTCAATGAGCAGTTCTTC. It is translated as CASSLRSGFNEQFF.

The chain has TRBV29-1 and TRBJ2-7; TRBD2 aligns across 8 bases. The junction had 7 bases not matched to a gene; V was cut back by 7 bases and J by 5 bases. Germline CDR1 is SQVTM and CDR2 is ANQGSEA. The CDR3 has 12 residues. The CDR3 sequence is CSAPDSGNEQYF. For the CDR3, the DNA is TGCAGCGCCCCCGATAGCGGGAACGAGCAGTACTTC.